This TCR beta chain was captured by sequencing in a study of naive and memory T cell subsets. Study-level results: Over 85% of naive TCR sequences appeared only once, unlike memory subsets. Naive repertoires, especially CD8, held a few larger clonotypes, possibly memory cells re-expressing CD45RA.

CDR3 length: 12 amino acids. Trimming took off 3 bases at V and 5 bases at J, with 8 bases between the two ends. Germline loops: CDR1 SQVTM, CDR2 ANQGSEA. Two oligonucleotides, mixed equimolar, formed the beta constant-region primer covering TRBC1 and TRBC2. Nested alpha and beta constant-region primers with the SP2 primer drove four PCR rounds on ligated cDNA. TCRdb re-derived calls from the UMI-ligation and nested PCR reads in MiXCR, one entry per CDR3 protein. The sample contains 150,000 or so distinct CDR3 sequences, over 20% of which appear only once. This clonotype has ten or more counts. Its specificity is not known.

This sequence originates from a human donor in good health. The V and J genes are TRBV29-1 and TRBJ2-1, with no clear D. Sequenced material: naive CD4+ T cells from blood. The CDR3 DNA sequence: TGCAGCGTTGATTTGGTAAACAATGAGCAGTTCTTC. Translated, it gives CSVDLVNNEQFF.